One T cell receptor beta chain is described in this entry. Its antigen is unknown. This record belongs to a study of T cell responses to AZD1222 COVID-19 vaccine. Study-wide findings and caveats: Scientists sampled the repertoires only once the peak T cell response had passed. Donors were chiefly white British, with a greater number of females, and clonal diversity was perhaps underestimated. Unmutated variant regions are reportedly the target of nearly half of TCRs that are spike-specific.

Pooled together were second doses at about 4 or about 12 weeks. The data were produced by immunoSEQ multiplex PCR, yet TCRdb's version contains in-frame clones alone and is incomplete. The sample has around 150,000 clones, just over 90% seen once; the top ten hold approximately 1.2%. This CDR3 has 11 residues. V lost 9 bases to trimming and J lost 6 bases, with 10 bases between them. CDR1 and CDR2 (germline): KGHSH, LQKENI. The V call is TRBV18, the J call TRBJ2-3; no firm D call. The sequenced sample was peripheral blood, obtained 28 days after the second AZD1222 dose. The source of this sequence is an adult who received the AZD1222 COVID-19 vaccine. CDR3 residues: CASSGRDTQYF. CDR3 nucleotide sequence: TGTGCCAGTTCGGGTAGGGATACGCAGTATTTT. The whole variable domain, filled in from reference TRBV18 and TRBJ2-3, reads NAGVMQNPRHLVRRRGQEARLRCSPMKGHSHVYWYRQLPEEGLKFMVYLQKENIIDESGMPKERFSAEFPKEGPSILRIQQVVRGDSAAYFCASSGRDTQYFGPGTRLTVL.